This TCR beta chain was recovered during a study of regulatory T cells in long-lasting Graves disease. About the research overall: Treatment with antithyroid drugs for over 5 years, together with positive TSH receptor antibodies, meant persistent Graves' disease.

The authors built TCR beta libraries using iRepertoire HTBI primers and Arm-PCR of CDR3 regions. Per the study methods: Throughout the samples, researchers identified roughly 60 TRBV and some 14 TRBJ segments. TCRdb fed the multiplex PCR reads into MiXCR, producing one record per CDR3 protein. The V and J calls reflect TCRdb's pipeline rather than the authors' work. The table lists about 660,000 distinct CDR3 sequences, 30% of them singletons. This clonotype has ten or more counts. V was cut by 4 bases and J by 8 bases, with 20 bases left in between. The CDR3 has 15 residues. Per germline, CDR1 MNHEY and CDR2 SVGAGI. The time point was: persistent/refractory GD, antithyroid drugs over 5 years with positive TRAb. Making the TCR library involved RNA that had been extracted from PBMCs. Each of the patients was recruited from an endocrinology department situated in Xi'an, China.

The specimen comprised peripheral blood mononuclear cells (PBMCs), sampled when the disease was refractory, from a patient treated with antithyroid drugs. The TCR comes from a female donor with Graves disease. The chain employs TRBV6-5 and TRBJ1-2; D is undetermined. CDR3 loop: CASSSDLEQLSGYTF. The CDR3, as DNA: TGTGCCAGCAGTTCGGATCTAGAACAGTTGTCAGGCTACACCTTC.